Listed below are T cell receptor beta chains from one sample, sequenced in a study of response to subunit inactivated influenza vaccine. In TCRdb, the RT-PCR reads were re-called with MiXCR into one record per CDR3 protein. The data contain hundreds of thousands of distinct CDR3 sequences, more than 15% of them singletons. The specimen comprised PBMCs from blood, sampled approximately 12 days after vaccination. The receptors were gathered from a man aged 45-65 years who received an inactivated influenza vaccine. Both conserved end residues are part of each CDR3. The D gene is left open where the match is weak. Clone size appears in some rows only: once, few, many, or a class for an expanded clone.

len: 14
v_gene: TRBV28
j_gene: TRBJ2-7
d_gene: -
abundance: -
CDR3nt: TGTGCCAGCAGTTTATCCCCCCCGGCCTACGAGCAGTACTTC
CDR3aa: CASSLSPPAYEQYF

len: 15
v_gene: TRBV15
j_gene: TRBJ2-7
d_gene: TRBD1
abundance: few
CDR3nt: TGTGCCACCAGCAGAGATATTGGGGGGACAGGGAGTCAGTACTTC
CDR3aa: CATSRDIGGTGSQYF

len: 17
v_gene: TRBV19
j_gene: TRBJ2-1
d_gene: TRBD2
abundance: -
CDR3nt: TGTGCCAGTAGTATCGGGACTAGCGGGAGCTACTACAATGAGCAGTTCTTC
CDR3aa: CASSIGTSGSYYNEQFF

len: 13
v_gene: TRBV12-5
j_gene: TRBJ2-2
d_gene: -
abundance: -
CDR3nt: TGTGCTAGTGGTCCCACTGGCTCCGGGGAGCTGTTTTTT
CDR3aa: CASGPTGSGELFF

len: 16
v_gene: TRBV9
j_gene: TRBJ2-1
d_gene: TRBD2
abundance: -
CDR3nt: TGTGCCAGCAGCGTAACTAGCGGGGGGGCATTTAATGAGCAGTTCTTC
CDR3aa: CASSVTSGGAFNEQFF

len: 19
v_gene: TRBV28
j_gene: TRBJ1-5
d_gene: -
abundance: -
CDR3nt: TGTGCCAGCAGTTTTATGGCTACCAAGGGGAGGTGGGGCAATCAGCCCCAGCATTTT
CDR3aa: CASSFMATKGRWGNQPQHF

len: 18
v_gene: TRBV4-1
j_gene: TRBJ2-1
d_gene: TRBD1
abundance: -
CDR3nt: TGCGCCAGCAGCCAAGATATGTCTCGGACAGGTTCCTACAATGAGCAGTTCTTC
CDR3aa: CASSQDMSRTGSYNEQFF

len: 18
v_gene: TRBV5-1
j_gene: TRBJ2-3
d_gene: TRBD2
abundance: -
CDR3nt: TGCGCCAGCAGGCGAGGTCTAGCGGGAGGGCCTCGGACAGATACGCAGTATTTT
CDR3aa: CASRRGLAGGPRTDTQYF

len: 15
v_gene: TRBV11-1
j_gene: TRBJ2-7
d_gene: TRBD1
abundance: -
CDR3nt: TGTGCCAGCAGCCCTGGGACAGGGGCGATGTACGAGCAGTACTTC
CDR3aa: CASSPGTGAMYEQYF

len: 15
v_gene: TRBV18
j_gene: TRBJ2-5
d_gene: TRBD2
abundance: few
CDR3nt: TGTGCCAGCTCACCGAGGACTAGCGTCGCGGAGACCCAGTACTTC
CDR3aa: CASSPRTSVAETQYF

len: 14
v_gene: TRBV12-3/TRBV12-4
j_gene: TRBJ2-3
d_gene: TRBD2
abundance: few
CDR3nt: TGTGCCAGCAGTTTTAGCGGGGGGGGGGATACGCAGTATTTT
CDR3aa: CASSFSGGGDTQYF

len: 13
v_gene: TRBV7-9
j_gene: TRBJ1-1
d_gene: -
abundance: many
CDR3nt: TGTGCCAGCAGCTTTAGTGAGAACACTGAAGCTTTCTTT
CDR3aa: CASSFSENTEAFF

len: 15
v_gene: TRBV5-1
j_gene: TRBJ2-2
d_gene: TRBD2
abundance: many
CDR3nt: TGCGCCAGCAGCTCAAGCGGGGCGAACACCGGGGAGCTGTTTTTT
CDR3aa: CASSSSGANTGELFF

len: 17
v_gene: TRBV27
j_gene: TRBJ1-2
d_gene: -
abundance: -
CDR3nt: TGTGCCAGCAGTTTATCTGATCCGCTAACTTCTCCCTATGGCTACACCTTC
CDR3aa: CASSLSDPLTSPYGYTF

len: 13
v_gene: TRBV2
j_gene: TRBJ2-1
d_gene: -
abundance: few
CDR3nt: TGTGCCAGCAGTGAAGTTGGGGGAGGTGAGCAGTTCTTC
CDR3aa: CASSEVGGGEQFF

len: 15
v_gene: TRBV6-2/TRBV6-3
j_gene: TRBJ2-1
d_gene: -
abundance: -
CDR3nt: TGTGCCAGCAGTTCCCTTCAGGGTTTGAGGAATGAGCAGTTCTTC
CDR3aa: CASSSLQGLRNEQFF

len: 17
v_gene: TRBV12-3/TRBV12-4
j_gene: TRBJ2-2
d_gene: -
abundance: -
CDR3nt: TGTGCCAGCAGTTTAGCTTTTGGGAGCCAGAACACCGGGGAGCTGTTTTTT
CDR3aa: CASSLAFGSQNTGELFF

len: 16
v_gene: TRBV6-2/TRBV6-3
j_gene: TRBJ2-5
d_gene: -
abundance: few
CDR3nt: TGTGCCAGCAGTTACTCGGACGTCACGTACCAAGAGACCCAGTACTTC
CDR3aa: CASSYSDVTYQETQYF

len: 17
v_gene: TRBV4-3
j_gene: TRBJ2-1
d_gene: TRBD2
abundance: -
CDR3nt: TGCGCCAGCAGCCATGAGACTAGCGGCAGCTCCTACAATGAGCAGTTCTTC
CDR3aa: CASSHETSGSSYNEQFF

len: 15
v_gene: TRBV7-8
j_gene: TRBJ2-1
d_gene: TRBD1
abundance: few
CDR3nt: TGTGCCAGCAGCTGGGCGCGGACAGGGAACAATGAGCAGTTCTTC
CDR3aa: CASSWARTGNNEQFF

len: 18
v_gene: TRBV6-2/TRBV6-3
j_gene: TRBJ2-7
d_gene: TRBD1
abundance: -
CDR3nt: TGTGCCAGCAGTTACTCGAAAGGGACGAGGACAGGGGTCTACGAGCAGTACTTC
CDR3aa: CASSYSKGTRTGVYEQYF

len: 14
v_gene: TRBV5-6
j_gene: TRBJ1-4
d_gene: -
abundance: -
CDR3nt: TGTGCCAGCAGCTTAAGAGGGGTGAATGAAAAACTGTTTTTT
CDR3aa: CASSLRGVNEKLFF

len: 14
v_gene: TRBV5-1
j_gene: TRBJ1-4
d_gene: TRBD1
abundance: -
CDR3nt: TGCGCCAGCAGCCGGGACAGGGTGGCTGAAAAACTGTTTTTT
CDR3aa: CASSRDRVAEKLFF

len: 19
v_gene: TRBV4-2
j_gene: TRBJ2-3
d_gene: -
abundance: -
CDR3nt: TGTGCCAGCAGCCAAGATCGAGGGCGGACTTCGCGGGGCACAGATACGCAGTATTTT
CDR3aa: CASSQDRGRTSRGTDTQYF

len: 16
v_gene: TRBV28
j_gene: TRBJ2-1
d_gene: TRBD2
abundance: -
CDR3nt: TGTGCCAGCAGTTCCCTAGCGGGGGGGTCCCAGAATGAGCAGTTCTTC
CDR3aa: CASSSLAGGSQNEQFF

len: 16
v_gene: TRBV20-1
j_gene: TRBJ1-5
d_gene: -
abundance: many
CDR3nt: TGCAGTGCTAGAGGTGGTGGTGGGGCAGGGGAGCAGCCCCAGCATTTT
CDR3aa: CSARGGGGAGEQPQHF

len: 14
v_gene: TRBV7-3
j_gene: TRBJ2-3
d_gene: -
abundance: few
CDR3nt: TGTGCCAGCAGCTTAATTGCTTTCCCAGATACGCAGTATTTT
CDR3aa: CASSLIAFPDTQYF

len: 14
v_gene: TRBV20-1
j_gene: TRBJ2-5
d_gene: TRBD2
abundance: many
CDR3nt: TGCAGTGCTAGAGGGACTAGCCTGCAGGAGACCCAGTACTTC
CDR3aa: CSARGTSLQETQYF

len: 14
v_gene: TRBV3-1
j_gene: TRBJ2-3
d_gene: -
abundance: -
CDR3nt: TGTGCCAGCAGCCAAGCTAGAAACACAGATACGCAGTATTTT
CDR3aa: CASSQARNTDTQYF

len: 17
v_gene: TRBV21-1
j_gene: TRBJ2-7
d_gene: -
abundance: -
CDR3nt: TGTGCCAGCAGCAAAGCGATCAGGGATGGTGGGATAGACGAGCAGTACTTC
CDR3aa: CASSKAIRDGGIDEQYF

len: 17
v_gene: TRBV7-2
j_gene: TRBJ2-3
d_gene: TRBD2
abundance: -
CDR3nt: TGTGCCAGCAGCTTAGGAGATGCAGCGGGGGGGCTTGGTACGCAGTATTTT
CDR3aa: CASSLGDAAGGLGTQYF

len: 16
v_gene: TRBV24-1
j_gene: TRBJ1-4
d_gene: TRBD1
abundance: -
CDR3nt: TGTGCCACCAGTGATGCGGGACAGGGCTTCAATGAAAAACTGTTTTTT
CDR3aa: CATSDAGQGFNEKLFF

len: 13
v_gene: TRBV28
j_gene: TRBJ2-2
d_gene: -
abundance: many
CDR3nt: TGTGCCACCCGCCCTGACAACACCGGGGAGCTGTTTTTT
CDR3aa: CATRPDNTGELFF

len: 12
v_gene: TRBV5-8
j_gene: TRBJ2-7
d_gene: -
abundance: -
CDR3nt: TGTGCCAGCAGCTTCACAGGGTATGGGCAGTACTTC
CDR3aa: CASSFTGYGQYF

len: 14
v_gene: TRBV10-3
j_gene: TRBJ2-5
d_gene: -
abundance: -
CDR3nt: TGTGCCATCAGTGAGTCGATCAGGGTGGAGACCCAGTACTTC
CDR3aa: CAISESIRVETQYF

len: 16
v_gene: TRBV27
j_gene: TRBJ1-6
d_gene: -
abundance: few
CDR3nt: TGTGCCAGCAGTTTAGCCCACGGATTGGAGGCTTCACCCCTCCACTTT
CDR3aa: CASSLAHGLEASPLHF

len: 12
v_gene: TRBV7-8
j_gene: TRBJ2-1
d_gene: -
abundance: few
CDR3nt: TGTGCCAGCAGCCCGATAGTCTATGAGCAGTTCTTC
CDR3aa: CASSPIVYEQFF

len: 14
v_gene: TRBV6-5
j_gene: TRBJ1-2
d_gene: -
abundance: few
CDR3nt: TGTGCCAGCAGTTACTCGTGGACAGCCTATGGCTACACCTTC
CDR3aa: CASSYSWTAYGYTF

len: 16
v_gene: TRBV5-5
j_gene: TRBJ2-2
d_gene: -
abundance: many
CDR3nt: TGTGCCAGCAGCCAATGGCAAACCGCGAACACCGGGGAGCTGTTTTTT
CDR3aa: CASSQWQTANTGELFF

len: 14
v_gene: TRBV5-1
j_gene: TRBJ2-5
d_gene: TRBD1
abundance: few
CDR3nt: TGCGCCAGCAGCCCTGGACAGGGTGGACTGACCCAGTACTTC
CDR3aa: CASSPGQGGLTQYF

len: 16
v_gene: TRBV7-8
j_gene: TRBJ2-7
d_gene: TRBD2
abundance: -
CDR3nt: TGTGCCAGCAGCCCATTAGCGGGAGCGGGCTCCTACGAGCAGTACTTC
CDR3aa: CASSPLAGAGSYEQYF

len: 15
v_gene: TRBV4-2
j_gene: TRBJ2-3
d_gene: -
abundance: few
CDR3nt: TGTGCCAGCAGCCACACTCCCGAGTTCCCAGATACGCAGTATTTT
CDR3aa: CASSHTPEFPDTQYF

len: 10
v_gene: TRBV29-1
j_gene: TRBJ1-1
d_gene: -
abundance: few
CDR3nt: TGCAGCGTTGTTGGTTTCGAGGCTTTCTTT
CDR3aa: CSVVGFEAFF

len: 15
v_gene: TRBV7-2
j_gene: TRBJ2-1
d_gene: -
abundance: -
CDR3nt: TGTGCCAGCAGCTTATACGGGCAGCTCTACAATGAACAGTTCTTC
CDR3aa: CASSLYGQLYNEQFF

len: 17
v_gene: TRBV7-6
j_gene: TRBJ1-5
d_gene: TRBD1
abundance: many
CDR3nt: TGTGCCAGCAGCCCTGGGACAGGGGTATATAGCAATCAGCCCCAGCATTTT
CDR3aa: CASSPGTGVYSNQPQHF

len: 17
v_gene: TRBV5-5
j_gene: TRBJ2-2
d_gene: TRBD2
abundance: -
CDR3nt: TGTGCCAGCAGCTTGTCGGCTAGCGGGACGAACACCGGGGAGCTGTTTTTT
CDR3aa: CASSLSASGTNTGELFF

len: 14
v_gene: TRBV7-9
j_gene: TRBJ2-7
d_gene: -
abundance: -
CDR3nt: TGTGCCAGCAGCCACGACGGCTACCTCTACGAGCAGTACTTC
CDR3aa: CASSHDGYLYEQYF

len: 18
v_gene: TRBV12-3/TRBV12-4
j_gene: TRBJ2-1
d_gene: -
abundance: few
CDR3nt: TGTGCCAGCAGTCCGCGGGACACTGTACGCTTATCCTACAATGAGCAGTTCTTC
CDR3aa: CASSPRDTVRLSYNEQFF

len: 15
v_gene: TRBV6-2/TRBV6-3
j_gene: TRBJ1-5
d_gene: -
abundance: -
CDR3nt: TGTGCCAGCAGACACGACAGTATTAGCAATCAGCCCCAGCATTTT
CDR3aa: CASRHDSISNQPQHF

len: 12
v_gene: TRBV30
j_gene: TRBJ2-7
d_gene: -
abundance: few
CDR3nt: TGTGCCTCGAAGACAAAAGCCTACGAGCAGTACTTC
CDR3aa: CASKTKAYEQYF

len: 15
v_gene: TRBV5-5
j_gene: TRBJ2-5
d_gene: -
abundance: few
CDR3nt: TGTGCCAGCAGCGGCCAAAGACCTTTAGAAGAGACCCAGTACTTC
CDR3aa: CASSGQRPLEETQYF

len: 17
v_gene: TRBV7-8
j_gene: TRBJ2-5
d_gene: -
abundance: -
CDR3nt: TGTGCCAGCAGCCGAACCTCCCGGCGGGGCACCCAAGAGACCCAGTACTTC
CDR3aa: CASSRTSRRGTQETQYF

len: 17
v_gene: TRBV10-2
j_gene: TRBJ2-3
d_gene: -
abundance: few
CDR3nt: TGCGCCAGCAGTGAATTTTCGACTACCGAACACACAGATACGCAGTATTTT
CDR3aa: CASSEFSTTEHTDTQYF

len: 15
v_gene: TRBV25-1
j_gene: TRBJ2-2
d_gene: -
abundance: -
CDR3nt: TGTGCCAGCAGTCGTACCGGGACAACCACCGGGGAGCTGTTTTTT
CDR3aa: CASSRTGTTTGELFF

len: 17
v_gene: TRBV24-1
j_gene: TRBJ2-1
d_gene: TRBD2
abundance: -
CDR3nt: TGTGCCACCAGTGACAGGGGACTAGCGGTAACTTACAATGAGCAGTTCTTC
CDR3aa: CATSDRGLAVTYNEQFF

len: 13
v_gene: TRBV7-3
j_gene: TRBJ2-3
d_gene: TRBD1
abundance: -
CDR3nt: TGTGCCAGAAGCTCACTCGGACAGGGCGCGCAGTATTTT
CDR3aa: CARSSLGQGAQYF

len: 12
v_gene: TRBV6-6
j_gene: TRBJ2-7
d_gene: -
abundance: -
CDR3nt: TGTGCCAGCAGTTACTCGACCTACGAGCAGTACTTC
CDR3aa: CASSYSTYEQYF

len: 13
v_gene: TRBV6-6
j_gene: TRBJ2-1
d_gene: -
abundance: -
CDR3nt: TGTGCCAGCAGTTACACCACAGGGAATGAGCAGTTCTTC
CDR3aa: CASSYTTGNEQFF

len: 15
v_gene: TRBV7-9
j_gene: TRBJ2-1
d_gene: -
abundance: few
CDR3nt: TGTGCCAGCAGCTTACTAGCTGTAGCCTACAATGAGCAGTTCTTC
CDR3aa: CASSLLAVAYNEQFF

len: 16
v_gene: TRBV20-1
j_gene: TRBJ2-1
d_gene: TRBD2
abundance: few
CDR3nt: TGCAGTGCTAGACGCCCTAGCGGGAGGGCCTTGAATGAGCAGTTCTTC
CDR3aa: CSARRPSGRALNEQFF